These 5 T cell receptor beta chains share one sample of origin, sequenced in a study of T cells in tuberculosis. Using immunoSEQ multiplex PCR, the repertoire was profiled, and TCRdb retains in-frame clones only, with some absent. The table lists under 50,000 clones, roughly 95% of them singletons. The time point: new active TB diagnosis, blood taken before or within 7 days of starting treatment. Sequenced material: PBMCs, taken at tuberculosis diagnosis. These receptors came from an adult with tuberculosis.

V usage is TRBV5-1 and J usage is TRBJ2-7; D remains ambiguous. Germline V CDR1 and CDR2: SGHRS, YFSETQ. The CDR3 contains 11 residues. Trimming took 7 bases from V and 3 from J, leaving 8 bases between them. CDR3 nucleotides: TGCGCCAGCCAAGCTGGCTACGAGCAGTACTTC. Residues: CASQAGYEQYF.

The V gene is TRBV10-2, the J gene TRBJ2-2; 9 positions agree with TRBD1. J was trimmed by 4 bases and V by 6 bases; bases with no gene match: 9. The CDR3 is 16 residues long. CDR1 WSHSY and CDR2 SAAADI come from the germline V gene. The CDR3 bases are TGCGCCAGCAGACTCCGGGACAGGGTGGTCACCGGGGAGCTGTTTTTT. Translating gives CASRLRDRVVTGELFF.

This chain connects TRBV6-5 to TRBJ2-1, with D maybe TRBD1 (5 bases). This CDR3 region has 16 residues. CDR1 and CDR2 from the germline V gene are MNHEY and SVGAGI. The V end lost 0 bases, the J end lost 0 bases, and 9 bases lay between the germline ends. The DNA for the CDR3 is TGTGCCAGCAGTTACTCATCAGGGATCTCCTACAATGAGCAGTTCTTC. As protein: CASSYSSGISYNEQFF.

V gene TRBV11-2 combines with J gene TRBJ1-2; 10 bases agree with TRBD1. Trimming at V came to 4 bases and at J to 6 bases, leaving 5 bases not matched to a gene. Germline V gene data show CDR1 as SGHAT and CDR2 as FQNNGV. This CDR3 comprises 14 residues. The CDR3 loop reads CASSYTGQGDGYTF. The CDR3 region has the DNA TGTGCCAGCAGCTACACCGGACAGGGGGATGGCTACACCTTC.

The chain combines TRBV28 with TRBJ1-4; 9 bases align to TRBD1. Unmatched junction bases numbered 10, after V lost 5 bases and J lost 6 bases. CDR1 and CDR2 from the germline V gene are MDHEN and SYDVKM. The CDR3 runs 16 residues. The CDR3 reads CASSPPDRGPYEKLFF. The CDR3 DNA reads as TGTGCCAGCAGTCCGCCGGACAGGGGCCCGTATGAAAAACTGTTTTTT. Drawing the rest from reference TRBV28 and TRBJ1-4, the complete variable domain is DVKVTQSSRYLVKRTGEKVFLECVQDMDHENMFWYRQDPGLGLRLIYFSYDVKMKEKGDIPEGYSVSREKKERFSLILESASTNQTSMYLCASSPPDRGPYEKLFFGSGTQLSVL.